Each of the 4 T cell receptor beta chains below was sequenced from the same sample in a study of beta chain features in type 1 diabetes. The whole isolated RNA underwent reverse transcription, so sequencing captured expressed TCRB transcripts. Assay: immunoSEQ multiplex PCR; the TCRdb copy retains only in-frame clones and omits some. The sample holds 200,000 to 250,000 clones, around 68% seen once. The sequenced sample consisted of naive CD4+ T cells from blood. The receptors originated from a man aged 25 to 40 in good health.

The chain employs TRBV7-9 and TRBJ2-1; 7 bases are shared with TRBD2. The CDR3 runs 16 residues. With 5 bases clipped from V and 0 bases from J, the junction kept 7 bases outside the gene matches. Germline lookup yields CDR1 SEHNR and CDR2 FQNEAQ (reference sequence). The chain's CDR3 is CASSRIGGSSYNEQFF. CDR3 DNA sequence: TGTGCCAGCAGCCGAATTGGCGGGAGCTCCTACAATGAGCAGTTCTTC.

This clone has just a few counts. This chain links TRBV29-1 with TRBJ2-7; D is undetermined. The CDR3 spans 12 residues. Trimming took 4 bases from V and 1 from J, leaving 8 bases between them. Germline CDR1 SQVTM, CDR2 ANQGSEA. The CDR3, as DNA: TGCAGCGTTGCTGACGGATCCTACGAGCAGTACTTC. Protein product: CSVADGSYEQYF.

V usage is TRBV7-7 and J usage is TRBJ1-1; tentative D call: TRBD1 (5 bases). V lost 5 bases and J lost 0, with 7 bases in between. The CDR3 has 13 amino acids. Germline V gene lookup returns CDR1 SSHAT and CDR2 FNYEAQ (reference sequence). CDR3 amino acids: CASSDSMNTEAFF. DNA of the CDR3: TGTGCCAGCAGCGACAGCATGAACACTGAAGCTTTCTTT.

This clone turned up a few times. This chain connects TRBV7-2 to TRBJ2-3; TRBD2 agrees at 11 bases. V was pared by 1 base and J by 3 bases, with 3 bases of the junction left unmatched. Per germline, CDR1 SGHTA and CDR2 FQGNSA. This CDR3 comprises 16 residues. The CDR3 loop reads CASSLGGTSGTDTQYF. Here the CDR3 DNA reads TGTGCCAGCAGCTTAGGGGGGACTAGCGGAACAGATACGCAGTATTTT. Together with reference TRBV7-2 and TRBJ2-3, the CDR3 gives the full variable domain: GAGVSQSPSNKVTEKGKDVELRCDPISGHTALYWYRQSLGQGLEFLIYFQGNSAPDKSGLPSDRFSAERTGGSVSTLTIQRTQQEDSAVYLCASSLGGTSGTDTQYFGPGTRLTVL.